These 13 T cell receptor beta chains were sequenced from one sample in a study of vaccination and CD4 T cells after COVID-19. Antigens of these TCRs are unknown. The treatment is: roughly 11-day PBMC culture with coronavirus spike peptide pools or control peptides (ViraFEST assay). Sequencing of DNA taken from cultured CD4+ T cells relied on the Oncomine TCR Beta short-read assay. From the PCR reads, TCRdb called clonotypes with MiXCR, one entry per CDR3 protein. The sample yields about 8,800 distinct CDR3 sequences, about half seen once. The sequencing input was CD4+ T cells from blood, cultured in vitro. The receptor set was obtained from a human donor who had recovered from COVID-19.

This clonotype was seen more than once but under ten times. The chain joins TRBV6-5 to TRBJ2-7, with D possibly TRBD1 on 6 matching bases. V lost 2 bases and J 0 bases, leaving 14 bases between the germline ends. This CDR3 comprises 16 residues. Germline CDR1 MNHEY, CDR2 SVGAGI. Here the CDR3 reads CASSYRGTASSYEQYF. CDR3 bases: TGTGCCAGCAGTTACAGGGGGACGGCCAGCTCCTACGAGCAGTACTTC.

The chain recombines TRBV12-3 or TRBV12-4 with TRBJ1-2; 10 nucleotides align to TRBD1. CDR3 length: 14 amino acids. Trimming removed 5 bases from V and 4 bases from J; junction bases left unmatched: 4. CDR3 in DNA: TGTGCCAGCAGTCGACAGGGGGCTGGCTATGGCTACACCTTC. It translates to CASSRQGAGYGYTF.

This clonotype is termed medium-sized (0.01 to 0.1%). The chain carries TRBV2 and TRBJ1-1, with D unresolved. V was pared by 0 bases and J by 5 bases, with 4 bases between. CDR1 and CDR2 (germline): SNHLY, FYNNEI. This CDR3 region has 12 residues. The CDR3 spells CASSEARTEAFF. The CDR3, as DNA: TGTGCCAGCAGTGAAGCTCGGACTGAAGCTTTCTTT.

J is TRBJ1-2 and V is TRBV20-1; TRBD1 aligns across 8 bases. This CDR3 region has 14 residues. The V and J ends lost 7 bases and 3 bases, in that order; junction bases with no gene match: 10. Germline V gene lookup returns CDR1 DFQATT and CDR2 SNEGSKA (reference sequence). The CDR3: CSVTQGAGDYGYTF. The DNA of the CDR3 is TGCAGTGTGACCCAGGGGGCAGGTGACTATGGCTACACCTTC.

The chain carries TRBV18 and TRBJ2-7, with TRBD1 identical over 9 bases. V trimming: 3 bases; J trimming: 3 bases; junction bases outside the gene matches: 3. From germline, CDR1 is KGHSH and CDR2 LQKENI. The CDR3 is 14 amino acids. CDR3: CASSPNRGLYEQYF. CDR3 in DNA: TGTGCCAGCTCACCGAACAGGGGGCTCTACGAGCAGTACTTC.

This clonotype was observed a handful of times. This sequence joins TRBV21-1 and TRBJ1-6. TRBV21-1 is classified as a pseudogene. This CDR3 is 12 amino acids long. In DNA, the CDR3 is TGTGCCAGCAGCAAAGGGGGTTCACCCCTCCACTTT. Its protein product is CASSKGGSPLHF.

This clonotype was seen a few times. V is TRBV18 and J is TRBJ1-2; tentatively, D is TRBD1 (5 bases). The V gene's germline CDR1 is KGHSH and CDR2 LQKENI. With 0 bases removed from V and 13 bases from J, the gap between germline ends came to 12 bases. CDR3 length: 12 residues. The CDR3 here is CASSPPTGVGTF. DNA for the CDR3: TGTGCCAGCTCACCACCGACGGGGGTGGGCACCTTC.

The rearrangement uses TRBV6-1 and TRBJ1-1; tentative D call: TRBD1 (6 bases). V was cut by 6 bases and J by 7 bases, with 15 bases left in between. This CDR3 contains 13 residues. Germline V gives CDR1 MNHNS, CDR2 SASEGT. The CDR3 bases are TGTGCCAGCAGCTTACAGGGAAATGGTGAAGCTTTCTTT. The encoded protein is CASSLQGNGEAFF.

The rearrangement uses TRBV6-1 and TRBJ2-7, with D unclear. The germline V gene has CDR1 MNHNS and CDR2 SASEGT. Trimming shortened V by 6 bases and J by 1 base, and 7 bases separated the two germline ends. This CDR3 contains 12 residues. As DNA, the CDR3 is TGTGCCAGCAGGGGGTGGTCCTACGAGCAGTACTTC. Translated, it gives CASRGWSYEQYF.

J is TRBJ2-1 and V is TRBV7-3; 10 nucleotides match TRBD2. In germline, CDR1 is SGHTA, CDR2 FQGTGA. This CDR3 has 17 residues. Germline trimming cut 2 bases from V and 8 bases from J; bases unmatched to any gene: 12. The CDR3 nucleotides are TGTGCCAGCAGCTTATATGGACTAGCGGCCTCAAAGGATGAGCAGTTCTTC. It is translated as CASSLYGLAASKDEQFF.

This clonotype was detected only a few times. The rearrangement links TRBV7-3 to TRBJ2-3, with 9 bases that match TRBD2. The CDR3 has 15 amino acids. J gave up 6 bases and V 1 base, and 5 bases lay outside the gene matches. In germline, CDR1 is SGHTA, CDR2 FQGTGA. CDR3 nucleotide sequence: TGTGCCAGCAGCTTAAATAGCGGGAGAAGGGATACGCAGTATTTT. Its translation: CASSLNSGRRDTQYF. The complete variable domain, with remaining parts taken from reference TRBV7-3 and TRBJ2-3, reads GAGVSQTPSNKVTEKGKYVELRCDPISGHTALYWYRQSLGQGPEFLIYFQGTGAADDSGLPNDRFFAVRPEGSVSTLKIQRTERGDSAVYLCASSLNSGRRDTQYFGPGTRLTVL.

CDR3 nucleotides: TGCAGTGCTAGAGATTCCCATCCGAACACTGAAGCTTTCTTT. Residues: CSARDSHPNTEAFF. This chain links TRBV20-1 with TRBJ1-1; no reliable D call. Per germline, CDR1 DFQATT and CDR2 SNEGSKA (reference sequence). This CDR3 is built from 14 residues. Trimming removed 0 bases from V and 1 base from J, with 9 bases in between.

The table lists this clonotype with a few counts. The V and J genes are TRBV30 and TRBJ1-5, with D unclear. The ends were cut back, 3 bases at V and 2 bases at J, with 8 bases in the middle. The germline V gene has CDR1 GTSNPN and CDR2 SVGIG (reference sequence). The CDR3 extends over 13 amino acids. The DNA for the CDR3 is TGTGCCTGGAGGGAGTATGGCAATCAGCCCCAGCATTTT. As protein: CAWREYGNQPQHF.